The source of this T cell receptor beta chain is a study of T cells in Graves' hyperthyroidism and ophthalmopathy. TCR beta CDR3 regions were amplified from RNA. TCR CDR3 regions were first amplified by RT-PCR with HTBI primers. TCRdb passed the multiplex PCR reads through MiXCR, listing each CDR3 protein once. The table has some 180,000 distinct CDR3 sequences, roughly a sixth seen once. The CDR3 totals 14 residues. Germline V gives CDR1 DFQATT, CDR2 SNEGSKA (reference sequence). Trimming took off 3 bases at V and 9 bases at J, with 15 bases between the two ends. The chain links TRBV20-1 to TRBJ1-6; D gene uncertain. The sequenced sample consisted of blood. The TCR originated in a woman aged 45 to 65 with Graves' hyperthyroidism. CDR3 amino acids: CSARSDRLSSPLHF. DNA of the CDR3: TGCAGTGCTAGGTCTGACCGGCTTAGTTCACCCCTCCACTTT.